This T cell receptor (beta chain) was retrieved from a study of PD-1 blockade in classical Hodgkin lymphoma. Concerning this clone itself: The antigen remains unidentified.

Generated by immunoSEQ multiplex PCR, the TCRdb table keeps only in-frame clones and is missing some. The sample has some 38,000 clones; 75% to 85% are singletons. Overall study findings and caveats: Complete responders started with a diversity level that resembled newly diagnosed patients at baseline. The study found that TCR diversity rose significantly by C4D1 in CD4+ but not CD8+ cells.

No patient escaped relapse after autologous stem cell transplantation, and brentuximab vedotin exposure varied. Best response was recorded as complete response, partial response or progressive disease. CDR1 and CDR2 (germline): SNHLY, FYNNEI. With V trimmed by 3 bases and J by 8 bases, 3 bases remained unmatched. This CDR3 contains 13 residues. The V call is TRBV2, the J call TRBJ2-1; 8 bases agree with TRBD2. Sequenced here: peripheral blood mononuclear cells (PBMCs), sampled at baseline. The TCR originated in a human donor with classical Hodgkin lymphoma. The CDR3 coding sequence is TGTGCCAGCAGTGAGGAGCGGGAGTATGAGCAGTTCTTC. Protein: CASSEEREYEQFF.